What follows are 5 T cell receptor beta chains derived from one specimen sequenced in a study of blood T cell repertoires in COVID-19. The method was immunoSEQ multiplex PCR; TCRdb's version includes in-frame clones alone and lacks a portion of them. Of approximately 180,000 clones in the sample, more than 75% were seen once. The sequenced sample was peripheral blood. All receptors derive from a human donor in a cohort sampled during active COVID-19.

This clone was observed a handful of times. This rearrangement joins TRBV10-3 to TRBJ2-5, with a weak D call TRBD1 (6 bases). The CDR3 has 15 amino acids. Deletions cut 2 bases from V and 2 bases from J, with 12 bases between. Germline V CDR1 and CDR2: ENHRY, SYGVKD. In nucleotides, the CDR3 is TGTGCCATCAGTGAGGATGACAGGCTACAAGAGACCCAGTACTTC. Translating it yields CAISEDDRLQETQYF.

The rearrangement links TRBV30 to TRBJ1-6, with D perhaps TRBD1 (5 bases). V gave up 4 bases and J gave up 10 bases, with 17 bases separating them. This CDR3 contains 14 residues. The germline V gene has CDR1 GTSNPN and CDR2 SVGIG (reference sequence). The chain's CDR3 is CAWIRPGTASPLHF. CDR3 coding DNA: TGTGCCTGGATCAGGCCCGGGACTGCGTCACCCCTCCACTTT.

The chain carries TRBV7-9 and TRBJ2-7; D not resolved. This CDR3 is built from 12 residues. Germline CDR1 is SEHNR and CDR2 is FQNEAQ (reference sequence). Trimming pared 4 bases from V and 2 bases from J, leaving 6 bases between. In nucleotides, the CDR3 is TGTGCCAGCAGCTCGGTTACCTACGAGCAGTACTTC. It specifies CASSSVTYEQYF. Complete variable domain (other parts from reference TRBV7-9 and TRBJ2-7): DTGVSQNPRHKITKRGQNVTFRCDPISEHNRLYWYRQTLGQGPEFLTYFQNEAQLEKSRLLSDRFSAERPKGSFSTLEIQRTEQGDSAMYLCASSSVTYEQYFGPGTRLTVT.

The chain is built from TRBV30 and TRBJ1-5; weak D call: TRBD1 (5 bases). Germline loops: CDR1 GTSNPN, CDR2 SVGIG (reference sequence). The V end was cut by 2 bases, the J end by 4 bases, with 18 bases between. This CDR3 has 16 amino acids. The CDR3 region is CAWSTAGWGGNQPQHF. CDR3 nucleotides: TGTGCCTGGAGTACTGCAGGTTGGGGGGGTAATCAGCCCCAGCATTTT.

The rearrangement links TRBV5-1 to TRBJ2-5, with a possible D match to TRBD1 (6 bases). Trimming pared 1 base from V and 5 bases from J, leaving 9 bases between. This CDR3 contains 13 residues. CDR1 and CDR2 from the germline V gene are SGHRS and YFSETQ. Here the CDR3 reads CASSLTGLETQYF. CDR3 coding DNA: TGCGCCAGCAGCTTGACAGGGTTGGAGACCCAGTACTTC.